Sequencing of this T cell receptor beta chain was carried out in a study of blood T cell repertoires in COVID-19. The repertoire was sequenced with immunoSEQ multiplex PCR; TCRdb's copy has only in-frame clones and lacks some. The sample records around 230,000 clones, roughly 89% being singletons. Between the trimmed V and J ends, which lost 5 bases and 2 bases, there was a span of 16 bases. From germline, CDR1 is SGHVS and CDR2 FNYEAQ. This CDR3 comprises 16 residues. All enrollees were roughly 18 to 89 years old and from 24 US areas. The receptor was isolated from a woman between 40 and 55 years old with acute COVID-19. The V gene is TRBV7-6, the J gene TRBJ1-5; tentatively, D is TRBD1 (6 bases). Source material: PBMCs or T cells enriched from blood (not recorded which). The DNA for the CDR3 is TGTGCCAGCAGCCAAACTACAGGGACCGGCAATCAGCCCCAGCATTTT. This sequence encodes CASSQTTGTGNQPQHF.